Below, one TCR beta chain is given with its context. Its antigen is unknown. Other DNA variants within this sample encode the same CDR3. This record comes from a study of cytomegalovirus exposure and HLA in healthy donors. Primers: 60 Vbeta forward and 13 Jbeta reverse. Libraries were prepared by immunoSEQ multiplex PCR; TCRdb keeps only in-frame clonotypes and omits some of them. The table records fewer than 130,000 clones, around 80% of them present only once. Germline lookup yields CDR1 LNHDA and CDR2 SQIVND (reference sequence). V lost 3 bases, J lost 4 bases, and 6 bases stayed unmatched. The CDR3 is 15 residues long. The study's findings and limits: Later, an analysis showed that TCR beta chains associated with HLA were more clonally expanded than others that were equally common. By HLA locus, TCR association rates varied in a later analysis, with DRB1 showing the most and HLA-C the fewest. An analysis that came later showed most CMV-associated TCR beta chains appearing HLA-restricted.

This clonotype originated in a man aged 25-45 years in good health and CMV-seropositive. Source material: PBMCs. The chain employs TRBV19 and TRBJ1-2, with 9 bases matching TRBD1. The CDR3 region is CASSIRGQGIYGYTF. DNA of the CDR3: TGTGCCAGTAGTATCCGGGGACAGGGCATCTATGGCTACACCTTC.